This is a list of T cell receptor beta chains from one sample in a study of Graves' ophthalmopathy and Graves' hyperthyroidism. TCRdb passed the multiplex PCR reads through MiXCR, listing each CDR3 protein once. The table includes 200,000 to 300,000 distinct CDR3 sequences, 40% to 50% detected once. The material sequenced was peripheral blood. The receptors come from an adult man with Graves' ophthalmopathy. Each CDR3 is given without its conserved first and last residue. A row's size may be missing; if present it is once, few, many or a size class.

V	size	J	CDR3
TRBV12-3/TRBV12-4	many	TRBJ1-5	ASSWDRGQPQH
TRBV24-1	-	TRBJ2-3	ATSPTGGRTDTQY
TRBV7-2	-	TRBJ2-7	ASSLGRTGVYEQY
TRBV29-1	-	TRBJ1-2	SVEKGSGYT
TRBV10-2	-	TRBJ2-5	ASSYQGSRGETQY
TRBV7-3	-	TRBJ2-5	ASSLERGVGETQY
TRBV15	-	TRBJ1-2	ATSKDRSGYT
TRBV20-1	-	TRBJ1-2	SARGPHGYT
TRBV10-3	-	TRBJ1-1	ASLRGTVLMNTEAF
TRBV7-8	once	TRBJ1-1	ASSLAGPRGNTEAF
TRBV9	-	TRBJ1-2	ANSGNGYT
TRBV24-1	-	TRBJ2-2	ATSAQSQGNTGELF
TRBV20-1	-	TRBJ2-7	SARDPLAGASYEQY
TRBV3-1	-	TRBJ2-5	ASSQGVAEETQY
TRBV9	-	TRBJ2-5	ASSAYGQGQETQY
TRBV20-1	-	TRBJ1-2	SAAPGQGNYGYT
TRBV27	-	TRBJ1-5	ASSLDRYNSNQPQH
TRBV7-3	-	TRBJ1-1	ASRLQGAVTEAF
TRBV19	-	TRBJ2-5	ASSIGTVLLETQY
TRBV7-9	-	TRBJ1-1	ASSLVSGTNTEAF
TRBV2	few	TRBJ1-5	ASGGQGAWQPQH
TRBV10-3	many	TRBJ1-1	AISESGSPTEAF
TRBV2	-	TRBJ1-5	ASSSHGQQSYEH
TRBV20-1	-	TRBJ1-2	SVKQGASVGYT
TRBV29-1	many	TRBJ1-1	SVEDRFMAEAF
TRBV5-8	few	TRBJ2-7	ASSLATEEEQY
TRBV20-1	-	TRBJ1-4	SAREGGANEKLF
TRBV5-4	-	TRBJ2-5	ASSLFSGAGGVETQY
TRBV7-2	-	TRBJ1-1	ASRQTGANTEAF
TRBV2	-	TRBJ2-5	ASSEVGSQETQY
TRBV6-5	many	TRBJ1-5	ASSDTQAQH
TRBV10-3	few	TRBJ1-1	ASSGHSNTEAF
TRBV7-9	-	TRBJ1-2	ASSTPTRSYGYT
TRBV19	few	TRBJ1-1	ASSISLQGSTEAF
TRBV12-5	-	TRBJ1-1	ASGLIQGENTEAF
TRBV29-1	-	TRBJ2-7	SVESGDPYEQY
TRBV2	few	TRBJ1-1	ASKPTGGYTEAF
TRBV20-1	-	TRBJ2-7	SARGGQSSYEQY
TRBV25-1	many	TRBJ1-3	ASFNRASGNTIY
TRBV19	-	TRBJ2-2	ASSILGVSGELF
TRBV7-9	-	TRBJ1-5	ASSLAGSQPQH
TRBV10-2	-	TRBJ2-5	ASSRLVRGTQETQY
TRBV20-1	-	-	SARGSGTSGNEQF
TRBV7-6	-	TRBJ2-7	ASSLKGGAYEQY
TRBV29-1	-	TRBJ2-7	SVDLTGGHEQY
TRBV7-9	few	TRBJ2-6	ASSLRWSSGANVLT
TRBV24-1	many	TRBJ1-2	ATSASGRPGYT
TRBV11-2	-	TRBJ1-2	ASSANPGTGKDYGYT
TRBV2	-	TRBJ1-6	ASRGTANSPLH
TRBV24-1	-	TRBJ2-2	ATSDFKGDGELF
TRBV5-4	-	TRBJ2-2	ASTPSRQFGTGELF
TRBV10-2	many	TRBJ1-6	ASSEDRFSPLH
TRBV20-1	-	TRBJ1-3	SAHLDRGLGNTIY
TRBV2	-	TRBJ2-7	ASSYGGKERY
TRBV7-9	once	TRBJ1-2	ASSLVAAYGYT
TRBV2	-	TRBJ2-6	ASSLAGGALAGANVLT
TRBV5-1	-	TRBJ2-5	ASKLQDGETQY
TRBV20-1	-	TRBJ1-3	SARDSGSSGNTIY
TRBV7-2	-	TRBJ1-1	ASSHTGTPGTEAF
TRBV7-2	-	TRBJ2-2	ASSLGGVGGELF